Below are 8 T cell receptor beta chains sequenced from a single sample in a study of beta chain bispecific antibodies for T cell cancers. Regarding the study as a whole: In these mixed samples, most targeted TRBV reads derived from the leukemia cell line. The TRBV12-3 share of total TRBV signal fell around 99% after anti-TRBV12 rather than anti-CD19 exposure.

Expansion lasted around 3 days, with either anti-CD3 antibody OKT3 or CD3/CD28 beads. TCRdb analysed the 5' RACE reads with MiXCR anew, one entry per CDR3 protein. The sample holds 20,000 to 25,000 distinct CDR3 sequences, 2% to 2.5% seen once. What these receptors recognize is not known. The sample here was healthy donor T cells cultured with leukemia cells, taken from a culture containing a bispecific antibody targeting TCR Vbeta12. All receptors derive from a human donor in good health. Some clones in this sample may be carry-over from other donors' samples.

At least ten counts were recorded for this clonotype. The chain is built from TRBV9 and TRBJ2-7; a weak D match, TRBD1 (6 bases). Trimming cost V 4 bases and J 4 bases, with 15 bases left between them. Germline CDR1 reads SGDLS; CDR2 reads YYNGEE. CDR3 length: 14 residues. The CDR3 DNA sequence: TGTGCCAGCAGCCCCTCTGGACAGAAATACGAGCAGTACTTC. Its protein product is CASSPSGQKYEQYF.

This clonotype showed up many times. The chain joins TRBV11-2 to TRBJ2-3; 7 bases align to TRBD2. The CDR3 is made up of 15 amino acids. From germline, CDR1 is SGHAT and CDR2 FQNNGV. After removal of 1 base from V and 5 bases from J, the junction contained 6 bases not matched to a gene. The CDR3 region has the DNA TGTGCCAGCAGCTTAGCGGGGGGTTTCGTAGATACGCAGTATTTT. Its translation is CASSLAGGFVDTQYF.

This clonotype came up many times. V gene TRBV4-1 combines with J gene TRBJ2-7, with D possibly TRBD1 on 6 matching bases. Trimming removed 0 bases at V and 1 base at J, with 10 bases between. There are 15 residues in the CDR3. Germline V CDR1 and CDR2: MGHRA, YSYEKL. CDR3 sequence (DNA): TGCGCCAGCAGCCAAGATTCAGGGGTGTCCTACGAGCAGTACTTC. Translated: CASSQDSGVSYEQYF.

This clonotype was recorded many times. The chain has TRBV29-1 and TRBJ2-1; 8 bases fit TRBD1. Germline V gene lookup returns CDR1 SQVTM and CDR2 ANQGSEA. Unmatched junction bases numbered 8, after V lost 8 bases and J lost 5 bases. CDR3 length: 13 amino acids. CDR3 DNA: TGCAGCACATACAGGGGGTCCCACAATGAGCAGTTCTTC. It translates to CSTYRGSHNEQFF.

There are many counts of this clonotype. This sequence joins TRBV19 and TRBJ2-3, with 7 bases fitting TRBD1. The CDR3 is made up of 17 amino acids. J was trimmed by 2 bases and V by 6 bases; bases with no gene match: 14. The germline gives CDR1 LNHDA, CDR2 SQIVND (reference sequence). The DNA for the CDR3 is TGTGCCAGTAGCCATTACCTCGGGACAGTCACCACAGATACGCAGTATTTT. Translating it yields CASSHYLGTVTTDTQYF.

This clonotype was counted ten times or more. The V and J genes are TRBV5-1 and TRBJ2-5; D may be TRBD1 (6 bases). The CDR3 covers 14 residues. The germline V gene has CDR1 SGHRS and CDR2 YFSETQ. V gave up 1 base and J gave up 3 bases, with 10 bases separating them. In DNA, the CDR3 is TGCGCCAGCAGCTTGAGTGGGGGCGAAGAGACCCAGTACTTC. This encodes CASSLSGGEETQYF.

This clonotype was seen repeatedly, ten times or more. The chain links TRBV6-5 to TRBJ1-2; D not resolved. The CDR3 spans 12 residues. The V and J ends lost 10 bases and 0 bases respectively, with 9 bases between them. CDR1 MNHEY and CDR2 SVGAGI come from the germline V gene. The chain's CDR3 is CATLGANYGYTF. CDR3 bases: TGTGCCACCCTAGGAGCTAACTATGGCTACACCTTC.

This chain links TRBV29-1 with TRBJ2-7; 7 bases fit TRBD2. This CDR3 is 13 amino acids long. J was trimmed by 2 bases and V by 4 bases; bases with no gene match: 5. In germline, CDR1 is SQVTM, CDR2 ANQGSEA. The CDR3 loop is CSVVMGGAYEQYF. The CDR3 coding sequence is TGCAGCGTTGTAATGGGGGGGGCCTACGAGCAGTACTTC.